The 12 T cell receptor beta chains given below trace back to one sample, sequenced in a study of CD8 T cells in ankylosing spondylitis. General study findings and limits: Ankylosing spondylitis blood seemed to carry a telltale TCR beta motif made of eight highly homologous variants.

TCRdb independently ran MiXCR on the 5' RACE reads; one entry per CDR3 protein. The sample records a few hundred thousand distinct CDR3 sequences, approximately 8.2% being singletons. No cognate antigen is known for these TCRs. The source material was blood, either unsorted or a sorted T cell fraction (not recorded which). All receptors come from a male donor with ankylosing spondylitis.

This chain joins TRBV3-1 and TRBJ2-5; 9 nucleotides align to TRBD1. V trimming: 4 bases; J trimming: 5 bases; junction bases outside the gene matches: 8. This CDR3 region has 15 residues. CDR1 and CDR2 (germline): LGHDT, YNNKEL (reference sequence). The CDR3 here is CASSLRTGAKETQYF. CDR3 bases: TGTGCCAGCAGCCTCAGGACAGGGGCCAAGGAGACCCAGTACTTC.

The sample holds a few counts of this clonotype. The chain employs TRBV20-1 and TRBJ1-6; no firm D call. Deletions cut 7 bases from V and 0 bases from J, with 10 bases between. CDR3 length equals 14 residues. Germline CDR1 is DFQATT and CDR2 is SNEGSKA (reference sequence). CDR3 protein: CSVSESSYNSPLHF. CDR3 DNA: TGCAGTGTCTCGGAGAGCTCCTATAATTCACCCCTCCACTTT.

This clonotype turned up a few times. CDR3 DNA: TGCAGTGCTAGTGGGTTGGCTAGCGGGTTCGCAGATACGCAGTATTTT. Amino acids: CSASGLASGFADTQYF. The genes are TRBV20-1 and TRBJ2-3, with 8 bases that match TRBD2. J was trimmed by 4 bases and V by 3 bases; bases with no gene match: 12. Germline V gene data show CDR1 as DFQATT and CDR2 as SNEGSKA (reference sequence). The CDR3 spans 16 residues.

The V call is TRBV5-1, the J call TRBJ2-5, with 9 positions matching TRBD1. This CDR3 region has 16 residues. Germline CDR1 is SGHRS and CDR2 is YFSETQ. The V gene end was trimmed by 7 bases and the J gene end by 2 bases; junction bases not matched to a gene: 12. The CDR3 region is CASGEQPGQGQETQYF. DNA of the CDR3: TGCGCCAGCGGGGAGCAACCGGGACAGGGTCAAGAGACCCAGTACTTC.

The chain is built from TRBV6-1 and TRBJ2-1, with no clear D. CDR3 length: 15 amino acids. V lost 6 bases to trimming and J lost 2 bases, with 14 bases between them. From germline, CDR1 is MNHNS and CDR2 SASEGT. DNA of the CDR3: TGTGCCAGCAGGCCTTACGCCGGAGCCTACAATGAGCAGTTCTTC. This gives the protein CASRPYAGAYNEQFF.

In this sample, this clonotype turned up a few times. The V call is TRBV5-1, the J call TRBJ2-1; tentatively, D is TRBD2 (5 bases). From germline, CDR1 is SGHRS and CDR2 YFSETQ. Trimming pared 0 bases from V and 2 bases from J, leaving 15 bases between. CDR3 length equals 17 residues. DNA for the CDR3: TGCGCCAGCAGCTTGGGAGGTGGGAGCCCCCCCTACAATGAGCAGTTCTTC. This gives the protein CASSLGGGSPPYNEQFF.

Only a few counts were recorded for this clonotype. V and J are TRBV11-1 and TRBJ2-1; 10 bases match TRBD2. The V and J ends lost 6 bases and 5 bases, in that order; junction bases with no gene match: 16. The germline CDR1 and CDR2 sequences are SGHAT and FQDESV (reference sequence). This CDR3 is built from 18 residues. As DNA, the CDR3 is TGTGCCAGCAGGATCACCCAGGGCCGGACTAGCGGTAACAATGAGCAGTTCTTC. Translation gives CASRITQGRTSGNNEQFF.

This clonotype was seen a handful of times. V usage is TRBV30 and J usage is TRBJ2-1; D unresolved. The CDR3 loop spans 13 amino acids. The V gene's germline CDR1 is GTSNPN and CDR2 SVGIG (reference sequence). Trimming took 1 base from V and 1 from J, leaving 5 bases between them. The CDR3 DNA follows: TGTGCCTGGAGTGCAATGTCCTACAATGAGCAGTTCTTC. Protein sequence: CAWSAMSYNEQFF.

There are a few counts of this clonotype. The V gene is TRBV4-1, the J gene TRBJ2-2, with TRBD2 matching 11 bases. In germline, CDR1 is MGHRA, CDR2 YSYEKL. The CDR3 sequence is 16 residues long. V shed 3 bases, J shed 6 bases, and the junction held 6 bases outside the gene matches. The CDR3 loop is CASSQFSGRASGELFF. In DNA form, the CDR3 reads TGCGCCAGCAGCCAGTTTAGCGGGAGGGCCTCCGGGGAGCTGTTTTTT.

This clonotype has only a few counts. The rearrangement joins TRBV18 to TRBJ2-7; no clear D. Between the trimmed V and J ends, which lost 2 bases and 1 base, there was a span of 6 bases. CDR1 and CDR2 from the germline V gene are KGHSH and LQKENI. This CDR3 has 13 amino acids. CDR3 amino acids: CASSPDRSYEQYF. The CDR3 coding sequence is TGTGCCAGCTCACCAGATCGGTCCTACGAGCAGTACTTC.

The chain couples TRBV28 to TRBJ1-5; D remains unclear. Germline CDR1 reads MDHEN; CDR2 reads SYDVKM. V was shortened by 7 bases and J by 4 bases, with 17 bases between the two germline ends. The CDR3 spans 15 residues. The CDR3: CASTKFPDFNQPQHF. In DNA form, the CDR3 reads TGTGCCAGCACGAAGTTTCCAGATTTTAATCAGCCCCAGCATTTT.

This chain uses TRBV10-3 with TRBJ1-5; possibly TRBD1 for D (5 bases). V shed 2 bases and J shed 2 bases, with 13 bases lying between them. This CDR3 has 16 amino acids. CDR1 is ENHRY, CDR2 SYGVKD, per germline. CDR3 protein: CAISEDRVGGNQPQHF. CDR3 bases: TGTGCCATCAGTGAGGACAGAGTTGGGGGCAATCAGCCCCAGCATTTT.